The 20 T cell receptor beta chains presented below share a single source sample, sequenced in a study of beta chain features in type 1 diabetes. Regarding the study as a whole: Among patients with Type 1 diabetes, TCRB CDR3s were moderately but significantly shorter in every one of the four CD4+ subsets.

As every portion of the isolated RNA was reverse transcribed, the sequencing read expressed TCRB transcripts. Here immunoSEQ multiplex PCR was the method, and the copy in TCRdb shows in-frame clones only, minus some. The table lists around 170,000 clones, about 10% of them singletons. Which antigens these TCRs recognize remains unknown. The sequenced sample consisted of central memory CD4+ T cells from blood. The receptors were gathered from a woman aged 30 to 39 with type 1 diabetes.

The chain has TRBV28 and TRBJ2-7; 7 positions match TRBD1. The CDR3 covers 12 residues. Trimming at V came to 4 bases and at J to 12 bases, leaving 9 bases not matched to a gene. CDR1 is MDHEN, CDR2 SYDVKM, per germline. The CDR3 region has the DNA TGTGCCAGCAGTTCTCCTGACAGGGTCCCGTACTTC. Translation gives CASSSPDRVPYF. The whole variable domain, filled in from reference TRBV28 and TRBJ2-7, reads DVKVTQSSRYLVKRTGEKVFLECVQDMDHENMFWYRQDPGLGLRLIYFSYDVKMKEKGDIPEGYSVSREKKERFSLILESASTNQTSMYLCASSSPDRVPYFGPGTRLTVT.

The genes are TRBV6-1 and TRBJ2-7, with D perhaps matching TRBD2 (6 bases). The germline V gene encodes CDR1 MNHNS and CDR2 SASEGT. The V end lost 4 bases, the J end lost 5 bases, and 12 bases lay between the germline ends. The CDR3 totals 13 residues. The DNA of the CDR3 is TGTGCCAGCAGTGTAAACCAGCGGGACGAGCAGTACTTC. Translated, it gives CASSVNQRDEQYF.

This clone showed up just a few times. The gene calls are TRBV5-4 and TRBJ1-1; D uncertain. The ends were cut back, 4 bases at V and 4 bases at J, with 14 bases in the middle. CDR3 length: 14 amino acids. The germline gives CDR1 SGHNT, CDR2 YYREEE (reference sequence). The CDR3 protein is CASSLQIEGTEAFF. DNA for the CDR3: TGTGCCAGCAGCCTACAGATTGAAGGCACTGAAGCTTTCTTT.

The V call is TRBV28, the J call TRBJ2-7, with 13 nucleotides matching TRBD2. J was trimmed by 2 bases and V by 5 bases; bases with no gene match: 9. Germline CDR1 reads MDHEN; CDR2 reads SYDVKM. The CDR3 consists of 17 residues. Here the CDR3 DNA reads TGTGCCAGCAGTCCCCACTTGGGACTAGCGGGAACCTACGAGCAGTACTTC. It codes for CASSPHLGLAGTYEQYF.

This clone was seen only a few times. V gene TRBV7-6 combines with J gene TRBJ1-2; D gene ambiguous. The V end was cut by 1 base, the J end by 2 bases, with 11 bases between. This CDR3 contains 15 residues. Germline values: CDR1 SGHVS, CDR2 FNYEAQ. The CDR3 loop reads CASSLGAPKNYGYTF. In DNA form, the CDR3 reads TGTGCCAGCAGCTTAGGGGCCCCCAAAAACTATGGCTACACCTTC.

The chain uses TRBV7-2 and TRBJ2-7; tentatively, D is TRBD2 (6 bases). Germline V CDR1 and CDR2: SGHTA, FQGNSA. V was clipped by 1 base and J by 2 bases, with 12 bases between them. The CDR3 has 15 amino acids. Here the CDR3 DNA reads TGTGCCAGCAGCTTAGATACGGGGGTAACCTACGAGCAGTACTTC. This encodes CASSLDTGVTYEQYF.

V is TRBV11-3 and J is TRBJ2-1, with 7 bases identical to TRBD2. CDR1 and CDR2 (germline): SGHNT, YENEEA. Losses at the gene ends were 0 bases for V and 6 bases for J; bases not matched to a gene: 5. CDR3 length equals 15 residues. The CDR3: CASSLEAGALNEQFF. DNA of the CDR3: TGTGCCAGCAGCTTAGAGGCGGGAGCCCTCAATGAGCAGTTCTTC.

This clone was seen a handful of times. This rearrangement joins TRBV5-1 to TRBJ2-3; D uncertain. The CDR3 contains 14 residues. Trimming took 4 bases from V and 1 from J, leaving 10 bases between them. The germline V gene encodes CDR1 SGHRS and CDR2 YFSETQ. Here the CDR3 reads CASSLDPGTDTQYF. The CDR3 DNA is TGCGCCAGCAGCCTGGACCCAGGCACAGATACGCAGTATTTT.

This clone occurred a few times. The chain combines TRBV28 with TRBJ2-5; no firm D call. The CDR3 spans 11 residues. The germline V gene encodes CDR1 MDHEN and CDR2 SYDVKM. The V gene lost 10 bases and the J gene lost 0 bases, with 6 bases spanning the gap. Here the CDR3 reads CATDYQETQYF. CDR3 nucleotides: TGTGCCACCGACTACCAAGAGACCCAGTACTTC.

This chain uses TRBV28 with TRBJ2-7, with 8 bases identical to TRBD1. Germline V gene sequence: CDR1 MDHEN, CDR2 SYDVKM. Trimming cost V 2 bases and J 4 bases; bases outside gene matches: 10. CDR3 length: 16 residues. The CDR3 sequence is CASSLLQGAGIYEQYF. For the CDR3, the DNA is TGTGCCAGCAGTTTACTCCAGGGGGCGGGTATTTACGAGCAGTACTTC.

A few counts support this clone. The chain recombines TRBV4-2 with TRBJ2-1; 7 bases map to TRBD2. CDR3 length equals 16 residues. Germline V gene data show CDR1 as LGHNA and CDR2 as YNFKEQ. Trimming at V came to 0 bases and at J to 4 bases, leaving 6 bases not matched to a gene. For the CDR3, the DNA is TGTGCCAGCAGCCAAGATCTGGGGGGGTCGTACAATGAGCAGTTCTTC. Protein product: CASSQDLGGSYNEQFF.

This clone showed up just a few times. The gene calls are TRBV7-2 and TRBJ2-1, with TRBD1 as a possible D gene (6 bases). Trimming took 4 bases from V and 4 from J, leaving 11 bases between them. The germline V gene has CDR1 SGHTA and CDR2 FQGNSA. CDR3 length: 14 amino acids. Written as DNA, the CDR3 is TGTGCCAGCAGCTCGAGGACAGCATACAATGAGCAGTTCTTC. As protein: CASSSRTAYNEQFF.

This clone was recorded a few times. The V and J genes are TRBV15 and TRBJ2-3; no definite D call. The CDR3 extends over 12 amino acids. Trimming shortened V by 0 bases and J by 8 bases, and 6 bases separated the two germline ends. CDR1 is LNHNV and CDR2 is YYDKDF in the germline V gene (reference sequence). The DNA of the CDR3 is TGTGCCACCAGCAGAGATTACTCTACGCAGTATTTT. Protein product: CATSRDYSTQYF.

This chain connects TRBV4-2 to TRBJ2-1, with TRBD2 matching over 8 bases. The CDR3 is 16 residues long. The V and J ends lost 2 bases and 3 bases, in that order; junction bases with no gene match: 6. Germline V gives CDR1 LGHNA, CDR2 YNFKEQ. The CDR3 nucleotides are TGTGCCAGCAGCCAACCGATAGCGGGAAGCTACAATGAGCAGTTCTTC. It codes for CASSQPIAGSYNEQFF.

Here the CDR3 reads CASRDSSNQPQHF. The CDR3 DNA reads TGTGCCAGCCGAGACAGCAGCAATCAGCCCCAGCATTTT. The rearrangement joins TRBV18 to TRBJ1-5, with D possibly TRBD1 on 5 matching bases. Germline CDR1 KGHSH, CDR2 LQKENI. V lost 8 bases and J lost 1, with 9 bases in between. There are 13 residues in the CDR3.

This clone was counted between two and nine times. The V gene is TRBV6-5, the J gene TRBJ1-2; 9 bases match TRBD1. CDR1 and CDR2 from the germline V gene are MNHEY and SVGAGI. The CDR3 contains 13 residues. With 5 bases clipped from V and 5 bases from J, the junction kept 3 bases outside the gene matches. CDR3 sequence: CASSTGQGYGYTF. For the CDR3, the DNA is TGTGCCAGCAGTACGGGACAGGGATATGGCTACACCTTC.

This clone was picked up a small number of times. This chain joins TRBV30 and TRBJ1-5; D is possibly TRBD1 (6 bases). Germline CDR1 is GTSNPN and CDR2 is SVGIG (reference sequence). This CDR3 region has 14 residues. The CDR3 is CATGSPNVGQPQHF. For the CDR3, the DNA is TGTGCGACAGGAAGCCCTAATGTCGGTCAGCCCCAGCATTTT.

This clone has at least ten counts. This chain links TRBV18 with TRBJ1-2; D gene unclear. The CDR3 covers 16 residues. V was trimmed by 3 bases and J by 5 bases, leaving 19 bases between them. Germline CDR1 and CDR2: KGHSH and LQKENI. The CDR3 reads CASSPYWEDQSYGYTF. In DNA, the CDR3 is TGTGCCAGCTCACCCTACTGGGAGGACCAATCTTATGGCTACACCTTC.

The V and J genes are TRBV5-1 and TRBJ2-5, with 8 positions matching TRBD2. Germline trimming cut 1 base from V and 5 bases from J; bases unmatched to any gene: 7. The CDR3 has 15 amino acids. Germline V gene sequence: CDR1 SGHRS, CDR2 YFSETQ. CDR3 sequence (DNA): TGCGCCAGCAGCTTGACCGCGACTAGCGAGGAGACCCAGTACTTC. Protein: CASSLTATSEETQYF.

This clone was seen more than once but under ten times. The rearrangement uses TRBV6-6 and TRBJ2-2; D possibly corresponds to TRBD2 (5 bases). The V end lost 11 bases, the J end lost 4 bases, and 17 bases lay between the germline ends. The germline V gene encodes CDR1 MNHNY and CDR2 SVGAGI (reference sequence). The CDR3 totals 14 residues. CDR3 sequence (DNA): TGTGCCTCCATTCTCGGACTTCGCACCGGGGAGCTGTTTTTT. Amino acid sequence: CASILGLRTGELFF.